One sample yielded the 15 T cell receptor beta chains listed below, sequenced in a study of T cell changes during pregnancy in multiple sclerosis. Assay used: immunoSEQ multiplex PCR; TCRdb lists only in-frame clones, some missing. The sample lists 40,000 to 55,000 clones, roughly nine tenths occurring once. The source material was CD4+ T cells from peripheral blood mononuclear cells, sampled in the first trimester of pregnancy. These receptors were taken from a female donor with multiple sclerosis, enrolled in a pregnancy study.

The genes are TRBV7-9 and TRBJ1-2; a possible D gene is TRBD1 (5 bases). The germline V and J ends were trimmed by 2 bases and 0 bases, with 13 bases remaining between them. Germline V gives CDR1 SEHNR, CDR2 FQNEAQ (reference sequence). CDR3 size: 16 residues. CDR3 sequence: CASSLSGTGSNYGYTF. In DNA form, the CDR3 reads TGTGCCAGCAGCTTAAGCGGGACGGGCTCTAACTATGGCTACACCTTC. The whole variable domain, filled in from reference TRBV7-9 and TRBJ1-2, reads DTGVSQNPRHKITKRGQNVTFRCDPISEHNRLYWYRQTLGQGPEFLTYFQNEAQLEKSRLLSDRFSAERPKGSFSTLEIQRTEQGDSAMYLCASSLSGTGSNYGYTFGSGTRLTVV.

The V call is TRBV18, the J call TRBJ2-7; TRBD2 matches 9 bases. The CDR3 sequence is 16 residues long. J was trimmed by 0 bases and V by 3 bases; bases with no gene match: 6. Germline V gives CDR1 KGHSH, CDR2 LQKENI. Written as DNA, the CDR3 is TGTGCCAGCTCACCCCGGACTAGCGTGAGCTCCTACGAGCAGTACTTC. Translating it yields CASSPRTSVSSYEQYF. The entire variable domain, with the rest obtained from reference TRBV18 and TRBJ2-7, is as follows: NAGVMQNPRHLVRRRGQEARLRCSPMKGHSHVYWYRQLPEEGLKFMVYLQKENIIDESGMPKERFSAEFPKEGPSILRIQQVVRGDSAAYFCASSPRTSVSSYEQYFGPGTRLTVT.

The chain couples TRBV6-1 to TRBJ2-1, with D perhaps matching TRBD2 (6 bases). CDR3 size: 15 residues. Germline CDR1 is MNHNS and CDR2 is SASEGT. Trimming shortened V by 5 bases and J by 2 bases, and 13 bases separated the two germline ends. This chain's CDR3 is CASSLGTSAYNEQFF. Written as DNA, the CDR3 is TGTGCCAGCAGTCTAGGGACTTCTGCCTACAATGAGCAGTTCTTC.

By frequency in the sample, this clone is medium-sized (0.01 to 0.1%). The junction differs from germline at one of its ends, possibly a read error. The chain has TRBV4-1 and TRBJ2-7; 9 positions agree with TRBD1. CDR3 length equals 15 residues. Germline V lookup: CDR1 MGHRA, CDR2 YSYEKL. In DNA form, the CDR3 reads TGCGCCAGCAGCCAAGTACAGGGAGGACAGGGGAGGCTAAACTTC. Its translation: CASSQVQGGQGRLNF.

CDR3 DNA sequence: TGCGCCAGCAGCCTGGGCGAGGGAACTCAGCCCCAGCATTTT. As protein: CASSLGEGTQPQHF. V is TRBV5-1 and J is TRBJ1-5; no firm D call. CDR3 length: 14 residues. Between the trimmed V and J ends, which lost 4 bases and 6 bases, there was a span of 14 bases. In germline, CDR1 is SGHRS, CDR2 YFSETQ.

This clone came up a few times. J is TRBJ2-7 and V is TRBV5-1, with 7 bases identical to TRBD1. In germline, CDR1 is SGHRS, CDR2 YFSETQ. The CDR3 consists of 14 residues. V shed 6 bases and J 0 bases; nucleotides not matched to a gene: 6. The CDR3 nucleotides read TGCGCCAGCACACAGGGGCCTTCCTCCTACGAGCAGTACTTC. As protein: CASTQGPSSYEQYF.

The chain is built from TRBV19 and TRBJ2-1; 7 nucleotides align to TRBD2. Trimming took 3 bases from V and 4 from J; bases not matched to a gene: 3. The CDR3 is made up of 14 amino acids. CDR1 is LNHDA, CDR2 SQIVND, per germline (reference sequence). CDR3 bases: TGTGCCAGTAGTATTGGGCGGGAGTACAATGAGCAGTTCTTC. This gives the protein CASSIGREYNEQFF.

This clone was recorded once. The rearrangement links TRBV6-5 to TRBJ1-4; 8 bases align to TRBD1. The CDR3 has 14 amino acids. Losses at the gene ends were 8 bases for V and 5 bases for J; bases not matched to a gene: 7. The germline V gene has CDR1 MNHEY and CDR2 SVGAGI. CDR3 DNA: TGTGCCAGCGGAACAGGGGGTGGGAATGAAAAACTGTTTTTT. This sequence encodes CASGTGGGNEKLFF.

This chain uses TRBV9 with TRBJ1-1; the D is unclear. From germline, CDR1 is SGDLS and CDR2 YYNGEE. The CDR3 extends over 14 amino acids. The V gene lost 0 bases and the J gene lost 3 bases, with 9 bases spanning the gap. CDR3 sequence (DNA): TGTGCCAGCAGCGTAGCGGTAATAGACACTGAAGCTTTCTTT. This gives the protein CASSVAVIDTEAFF.

The V and J genes are TRBV5-1 and TRBJ2-1, with 12 bases matching TRBD2. Germline V lookup: CDR1 SGHRS, CDR2 YFSETQ. CDR3 length: 15 amino acids. V trimming: 7 bases; J trimming: 5 bases; junction bases outside the gene matches: 7. CDR3 sequence reads: CASRPTSGSHNEQFF. The CDR3 nucleotides are TGCGCCAGCCGCCCGACTAGCGGGAGCCACAATGAGCAGTTCTTC. The variable domain in full, completed from reference TRBV5-1 and TRBJ2-1, reads KAGVTQTPRYLIKTRGQQVTLSCSPISGHRSVSWYQQTPGQGLQFLFEYFSETQRNKGNFPGRFSGRQFSNSRSEMNVSTLELGDSALYLCASRPTSGSHNEQFFGPGTRLTVL.

The J gene is TRBJ1-2, the V gene TRBV30; 8 positions agree with TRBD1. The CDR3 runs 12 residues. CDR1 is GTSNPN, CDR2 SVGIG, per germline (reference sequence). The V segment lost 4 bases and the J segment 7 bases; nucleotides outside the gene matches: 5. Written as DNA, the CDR3 is TGTGCCTGGACAGGGGGCTTTTTTGGCTACACCTTC. Protein sequence: CAWTGGFFGYTF. The full variable domain, with the rest looked up from reference TRBV30 and TRBJ1-2, is SQTIHQWPATLVQPVGSPLSLECTVEGTSNPNLYWYRQAAGRGLQLLFYSVGIGQISSEVPQNLSASRPQDRQFILSSKKLLLSDSGFYLCAWTGGFFGYTFGSGTRLTVV.

The V and J genes are TRBV10-3 and TRBJ2-7, with TRBD1 identical over 9 bases. This CDR3 has 14 amino acids. The germline gives CDR1 ENHRY, CDR2 SYGVKD. Trimming at V came to 4 bases and at J to 5 bases, leaving 6 bases not matched to a gene. CDR3 amino acids: CAISGGQGGDEQYF. In DNA form, the CDR3 reads TGTGCCATCAGTGGGGGACAGGGAGGCGACGAGCAGTACTTC.

The V call is TRBV7-9, the J call TRBJ2-4; 11 bases are shared with TRBD2. The V and J ends lost 3 bases and 2 bases, in that order; junction bases with no gene match: 6. This CDR3 contains 17 residues. The germline V gene encodes CDR1 SEHNR and CDR2 FQNEAQ (reference sequence). The chain's CDR3 is CASSLGSGGEPKNIQYF. The CDR3 DNA reads as TGTGCCAGCAGCTTGGGTAGCGGGGGGGAGCCCAAAAACATTCAGTACTTC.

This clone has only one observation. V gene TRBV6-1 combines with J gene TRBJ1-1, with TRBD1 matching 8 bases. The V segment lost 4 bases and the J segment 0 bases; nucleotides outside the gene matches: 7. The germline gives CDR1 MNHNS, CDR2 SASEGT. This CDR3 has 16 amino acids. In DNA form, the CDR3 reads TGTGCCAGCAGTGCCGGACAGGGACTTATGAACACTGAAGCTTTCTTT. Its protein is CASSAGQGLMNTEAFF.

The chain joins TRBV9 to TRBJ1-1; tentative D call: TRBD1 (6 bases). Germline V gives CDR1 SGDLS, CDR2 YYNGEE. V dropped 2 bases and J dropped 7 bases, with 12 bases sitting between them. CDR3 size: 13 residues. The CDR3 reads CASSVPGVGEAFF. CDR3 nucleotide sequence: TGTGCCAGCAGCGTCCCAGGGGTCGGTGAAGCTTTCTTT.